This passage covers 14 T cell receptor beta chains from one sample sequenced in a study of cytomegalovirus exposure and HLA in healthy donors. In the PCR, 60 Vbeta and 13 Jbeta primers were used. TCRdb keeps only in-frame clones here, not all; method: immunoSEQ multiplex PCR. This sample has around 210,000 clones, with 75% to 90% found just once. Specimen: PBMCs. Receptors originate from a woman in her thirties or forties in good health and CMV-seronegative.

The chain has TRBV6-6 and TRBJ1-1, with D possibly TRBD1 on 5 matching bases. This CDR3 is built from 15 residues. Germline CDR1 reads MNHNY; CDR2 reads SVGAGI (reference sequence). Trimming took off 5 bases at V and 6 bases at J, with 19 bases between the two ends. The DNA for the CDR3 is TGTGCCAGCAGTAGGACACGGCTAAGGTCTCCTGAAGCTTTCTTT. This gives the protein CASSRTRLRSPEAFF.

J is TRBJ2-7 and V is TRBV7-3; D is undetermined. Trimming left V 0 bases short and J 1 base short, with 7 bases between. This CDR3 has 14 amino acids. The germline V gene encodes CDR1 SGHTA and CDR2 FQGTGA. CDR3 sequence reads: CASSLTSQSYEQYF. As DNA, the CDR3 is TGTGCCAGCAGCTTAACGTCCCAATCCTACGAGCAGTACTTC.

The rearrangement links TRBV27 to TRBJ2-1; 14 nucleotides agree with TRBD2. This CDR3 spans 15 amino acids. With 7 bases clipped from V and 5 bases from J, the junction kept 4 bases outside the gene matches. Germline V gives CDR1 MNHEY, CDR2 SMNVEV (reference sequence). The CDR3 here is CASTTGLAGDNEQFF. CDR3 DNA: TGTGCCAGCACCACGGGACTAGCGGGAGACAATGAGCAGTTCTTC.

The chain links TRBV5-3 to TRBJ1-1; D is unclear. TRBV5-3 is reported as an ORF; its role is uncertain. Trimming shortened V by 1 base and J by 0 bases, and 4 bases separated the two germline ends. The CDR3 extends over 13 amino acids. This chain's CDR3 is CARSLQVNTEAFF. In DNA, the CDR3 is TGTGCCAGAAGCTTGCAGGTGAACACTGAAGCTTTCTTT.

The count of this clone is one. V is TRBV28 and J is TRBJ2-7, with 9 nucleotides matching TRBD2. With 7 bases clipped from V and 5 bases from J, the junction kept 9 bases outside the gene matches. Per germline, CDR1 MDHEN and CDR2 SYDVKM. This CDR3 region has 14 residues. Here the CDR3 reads CASMRREGRDEQYF. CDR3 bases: TGTGCCAGCATGCGGCGGGAGGGCCGAGACGAGCAGTACTTC.

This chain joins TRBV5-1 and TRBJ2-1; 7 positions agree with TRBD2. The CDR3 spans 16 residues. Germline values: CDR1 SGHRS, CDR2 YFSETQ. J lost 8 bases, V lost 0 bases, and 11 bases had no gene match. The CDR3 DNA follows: TGCGCCAGCAGCTTGGCGGTCGTCGGGAGGATTGATGAGCAGTTCTTC. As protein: CASSLAVVGRIDEQFF. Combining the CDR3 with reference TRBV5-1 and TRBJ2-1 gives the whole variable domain KAGVTQTPRYLIKTRGQQVTLSCSPISGHRSVSWYQQTPGQGLQFLFEYFSETQRNKGNFPGRFSGRQFSNSRSEMNVSTLELGDSALYLCASSLAVVGRIDEQFFGPGTRLTVL.

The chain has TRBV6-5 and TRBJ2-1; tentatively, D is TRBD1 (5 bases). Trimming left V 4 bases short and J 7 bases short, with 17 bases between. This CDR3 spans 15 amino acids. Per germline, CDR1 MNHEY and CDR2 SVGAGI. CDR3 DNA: TGTGCCAGCAGTTTAAGGGGCACTTACGCGAATGAGCAGTTCTTC. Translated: CASSLRGTYANEQFF.

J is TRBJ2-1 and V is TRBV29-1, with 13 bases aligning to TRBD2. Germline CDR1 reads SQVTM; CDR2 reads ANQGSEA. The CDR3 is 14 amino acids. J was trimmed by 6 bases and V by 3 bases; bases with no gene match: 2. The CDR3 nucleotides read TGCAGCGTTGATGGACTAGCGGGAGTCAATGAGCAGTTCTTC. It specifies CSVDGLAGVNEQFF.

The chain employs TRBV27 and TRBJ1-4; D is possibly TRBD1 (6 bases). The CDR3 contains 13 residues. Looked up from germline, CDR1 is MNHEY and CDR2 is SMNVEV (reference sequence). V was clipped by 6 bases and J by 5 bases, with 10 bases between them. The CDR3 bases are TGTGCCAGCAGGGACAGTCAGAATGAAAAACTGTTTTTT. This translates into CASRDSQNEKLFF.

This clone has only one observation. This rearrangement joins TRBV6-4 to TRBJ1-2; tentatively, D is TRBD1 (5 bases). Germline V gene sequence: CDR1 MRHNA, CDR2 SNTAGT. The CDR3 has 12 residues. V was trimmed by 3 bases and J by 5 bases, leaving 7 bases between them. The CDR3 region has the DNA TGTGCCAGCAGTGAGCAGGGTTATGGCTACACCTTC. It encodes CASSEQGYGYTF.

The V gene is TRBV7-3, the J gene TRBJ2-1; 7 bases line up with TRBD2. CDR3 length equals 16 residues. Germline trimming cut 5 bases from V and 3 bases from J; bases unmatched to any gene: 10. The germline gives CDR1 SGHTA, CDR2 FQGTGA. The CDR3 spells CASSLVGTGGYNEQFF. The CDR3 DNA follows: TGTGCCAGCAGCCTAGTGGGGACGGGAGGCTACAATGAGCAGTTCTTC.

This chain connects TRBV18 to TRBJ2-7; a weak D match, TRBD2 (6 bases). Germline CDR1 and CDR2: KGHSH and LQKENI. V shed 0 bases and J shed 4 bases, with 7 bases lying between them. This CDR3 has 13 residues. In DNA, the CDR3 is TGTGCCAGCTCACCACCGGCGGGATACGAGCAGTACTTC. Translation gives CASSPPAGYEQYF.

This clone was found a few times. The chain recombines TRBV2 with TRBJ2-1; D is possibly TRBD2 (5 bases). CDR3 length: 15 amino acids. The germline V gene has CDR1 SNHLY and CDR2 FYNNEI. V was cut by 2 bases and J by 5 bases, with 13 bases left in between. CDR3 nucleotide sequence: TGTGCCAGCAGTGAATCTAGCCAAAGCAACAATGAGCAGTTCTTC. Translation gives CASSESSQSNNEQFF.

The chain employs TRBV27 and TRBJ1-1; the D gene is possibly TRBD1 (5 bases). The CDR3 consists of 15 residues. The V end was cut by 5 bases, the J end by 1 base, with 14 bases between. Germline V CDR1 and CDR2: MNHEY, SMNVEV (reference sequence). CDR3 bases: TGTGCCAGCAGTACCCGGGGGGGGGAGAACACTGAAGCTTTCTTT. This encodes CASSTRGGENTEAFF.